This paragraph reports one T cell receptor beta chain. Antigen specificity is unknown. Naive-designated CD8 cells lacked CD45RO, were positively enriched for CCR7, and omitted terminally differentiated effector memory CD45RA+ cells. This entry comes from a study of shared clonotypes between healthy human individuals. Overall study: Three CD4 naive, three CD4 memory, two CD8 naive and one CD8 memory plate were used per donor.

Deep-level assay runs were performed. Some clones are missing from TCRdb's copy, which holds only in-frame ones; the method was immunoSEQ multiplex PCR. The sample shows around 1,900,000 clones, 93% of them seen only once. Per the germline V gene, CDR1 is MNHEY and CDR2 is SMNVEV (reference sequence). This CDR3 contains 17 residues. J gave up 3 bases and V 5 bases, and 6 bases lay outside the gene matches. Study-level points and caveats: Around 5% of naive CD4 clonotypes were common to several donors.

Sequenced: naive CD8+ T cells from PBMCs. The receptor's source is a young man in good health. Some clones in this sample may be carry-over from other donors' samples. The chain carries TRBV27 and TRBJ2-1, with 14 bases lining up with TRBD2. CDR3 protein: CASSPPGLAGVYNEQFF. DNA for the CDR3: TGTGCCAGCAGTCCGCCGGGACTAGCGGGAGTCTACAATGAGCAGTTCTTC.